The following is a T cell receptor beta chain sequence with its context. The clone's antigen remains unknown. Base qualities were left out, and no much larger clone turns up one base away. The germline V gene (reference sequence) supplies CDR1 GTSNPN and CDR2 SVGIG. The germline V end is reduced by 0 bases and the J end by 7 bases; junction bases left unmatched: 12. From the cysteine through the phenylalanine, the CDR3 covers 17 amino acids. Solely the CDR3 DNA is kept, with 51 bases framed from the first base. This sample was taken from a study of STAT5B mutations in CD4+ large granular lymphocyte leukemia (dated by TCRdb to between 2021 and 2024). Background on the whole study: Among the healthy controls, the CDR3 'QG' motif was associated with a particular HLA allele. The study compared the TCRbeta repertoires of patients with CD4+ T-cell large granular lymphocyte leukemia against the TCRbeta repertoires of healthy blood donors. Flow cytometry performed on FACSCanto II or FACSVerse showed that the purified fractions had more than 95% purity among lymphocytes. Results the study describes overall, beyond this receptor: Main leukemic clonotypes were private to each patient, although roughly 23% appeared at low frequency in other patients' non-leukemic repertoires. Enrichment of TRBV06-family usage was observed among the top patient clones (8/27) relative to healthy controls (2/35). CD4-sorted patient repertoires appeared more clonal than healthy CD4+ repertoires, and this difference persisted after removing the putative leukemic clones. The data were not HLA-matched, and the relatively small sample size could explain the higher clonality seen in CD4+ compared with CD8+ T-LGLL.

The healthy control group was made up of approximately 40 blood donors, and the Finnish Red Cross blood service supplied their buffy coats. All TCR-sequenced material derived from peripheral blood: patient blood samples and healthy donor buffy coats. Peripheral blood mononuclear cells were isolated by Ficoll-Hypaque gradient centrifugation. For the healthy controls, CD4+ cells were obtained from buffy coats by magnetic purification. Genomic DNA was extracted using the Gentra Puregene Cell and Tissue kit, and a Qubit 2.0 fluorometer was used to quantify it. The immunoSEQ assay at survey resolution was used to sequence TCRbeta rearrangements from genomic DNA. The authors' analysis ran thus. In the TCR sequencing data, the smallest productive clonotype frequency that could be detected was 2.59 x 10-5. Only productive TCRbeta rearrangements, defined as complete and in-frame sequences, were included in the analyses. Clonality for each sample was calculated as Simpson clonality in the immunoSEQ Analyzer version 3.0. Clones were binned by frequency as very rare, small, medium, large (1-20%) or hyperexpanded (>20%). OLGA 1.2.3 estimated generation probabilities, VDJtools produced V-gene circos plots, VDJdb was queried for specificities, and GLIPH identified CDR3 motifs. This immuneACCESS table, as held by TCRdb, lists in-frame sequences with V and J called but not all clones. Of the missing ones, under half trace to an unresolved V gene in checked studies; the others have no known cause. V and J calls and clone size come straight from that table; D and trimming were deduced from the DNA. The sample includes 30,000 to 40,000 clones, with about 81% observed a single time. The ten largest clones represent less than 0.6% of the sample.

This clonotype was sampled from a human donor in good health. The chain is made from TRBV30 and TRBJ2-7; 13 nucleotides in the junction match TRBD2. Sequenced sample: CD4+ T cells from blood buffy coats. The encoded CDR3 is CAWSVLRGTSGTWEQYF. The DNA sequence is given as TGTGCCTGGAGTGTACTTCGTGGGACTAGCGGGACCTGGGAGCAGTACTTC.